Sequencing of this T cell receptor beta chain was carried out in a study of cytomegalovirus exposure and HLA in healthy donors. Study-level results: Later analysis identified a missense DCLRE1C variant that was linked to TCR beta V- and J-gene trimming.

For this clone: The antigen remains unidentified.

The PCR had 60 Vbeta and 13 Jbeta primers. Method: immunoSEQ multiplex PCR; TCRdb's copy keeps in-frame clones and lacks some. Among tens of thousands of clones listed, around 86% were seen once. Sequenced sample: PBMCs. The source is a female donor in good health and CMV-seronegative.

The CDR3 here is CASSGSGRHNEQFF. Here the CDR3 DNA reads TGTGCCAGCAGTGGTAGCGGGAGACACAATGAGCAGTTCTTC. The chain has TRBV28 and TRBJ2-1, with 9 bases that match TRBD2. Germline CDR1 MDHEN, CDR2 SYDVKM. Unmatched junction bases numbered 4, after V lost 5 bases and J lost 5 bases. This CDR3 spans 14 amino acids.